This T cell receptor (beta chain) was identified during a study of CD8 T cells in Susac syndrome. Germline V lookup: CDR1 SGHNT, CDR2 YYREEE (reference sequence). Trimming took 2 bases from V and 7 from J, leaving 12 bases between them. This CDR3 is built from 13 residues. Random hexamers primed reverse transcription of 0.5 to 1 ug RNA. TCRdb re-called the immunoSEQ multiplex PCR reads through MiXCR, storing one row per CDR3 protein. The sample records approximately 130,000 distinct CDR3 sequences, roughly 92% being singletons. V usage is TRBV5-4 and J usage is TRBJ1-1, with a weak D call TRBD1 (5 bases). The sample taken for sequencing was CD4+ T cells from PBMCs. This clonotype originated in a human donor in good health. CDR3 loop: CASSLRWGNEAFF. CDR3 in DNA: TGTGCCAGCAGCTTACGATGGGGGAATGAAGCTTTCTTT.